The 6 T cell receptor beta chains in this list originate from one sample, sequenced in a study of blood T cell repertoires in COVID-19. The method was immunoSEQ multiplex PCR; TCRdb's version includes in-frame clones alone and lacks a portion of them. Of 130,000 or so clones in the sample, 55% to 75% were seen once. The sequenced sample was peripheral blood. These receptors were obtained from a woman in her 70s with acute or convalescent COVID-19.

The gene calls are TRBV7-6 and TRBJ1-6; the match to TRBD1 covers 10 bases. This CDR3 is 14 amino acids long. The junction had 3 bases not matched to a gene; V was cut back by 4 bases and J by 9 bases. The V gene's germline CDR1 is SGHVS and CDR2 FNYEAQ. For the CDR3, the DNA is TGTGCCAGCAGCTCGACAGGGGGCGGTTCACCCCTCCACTTT. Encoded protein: CASSSTGGGSPLHF.

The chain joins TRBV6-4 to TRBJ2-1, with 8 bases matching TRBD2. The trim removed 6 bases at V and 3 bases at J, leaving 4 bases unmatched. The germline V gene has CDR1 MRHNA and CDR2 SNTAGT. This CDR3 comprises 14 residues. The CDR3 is CASSNGGGYNEQFF. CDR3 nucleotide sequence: TGTGCCAGCAGCAACGGGGGGGGCTACAATGAGCAGTTCTTC.

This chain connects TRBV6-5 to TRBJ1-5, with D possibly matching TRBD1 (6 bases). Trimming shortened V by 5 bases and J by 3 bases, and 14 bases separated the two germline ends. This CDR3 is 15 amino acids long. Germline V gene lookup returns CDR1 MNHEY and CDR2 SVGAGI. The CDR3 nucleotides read TGTGCCAGCAGTCTAGATACAGGGACCAATCAGCCCCAGCATTTT. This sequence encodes CASSLDTGTNQPQHF.

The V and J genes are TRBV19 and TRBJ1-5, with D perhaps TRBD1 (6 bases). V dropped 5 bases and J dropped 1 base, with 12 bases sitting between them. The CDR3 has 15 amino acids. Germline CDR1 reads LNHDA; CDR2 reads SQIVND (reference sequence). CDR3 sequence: CASSQGSGSNQPQHF. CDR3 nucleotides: TGTGCCAGTAGTCAGGGGAGCGGAAGCAATCAGCCCCAGCATTTT.

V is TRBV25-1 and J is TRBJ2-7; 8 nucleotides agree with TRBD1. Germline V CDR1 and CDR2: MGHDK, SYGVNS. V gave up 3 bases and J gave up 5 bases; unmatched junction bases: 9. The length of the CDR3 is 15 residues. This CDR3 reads CASSDPGQGRNEQYF. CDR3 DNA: TGTGCCAGCAGTGACCCAGGACAGGGCAGGAACGAGCAGTACTTC.

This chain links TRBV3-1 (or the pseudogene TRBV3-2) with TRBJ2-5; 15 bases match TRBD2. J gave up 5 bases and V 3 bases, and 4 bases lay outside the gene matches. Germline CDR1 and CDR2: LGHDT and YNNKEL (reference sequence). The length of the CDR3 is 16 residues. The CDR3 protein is CASSQPGTSGRETQYF. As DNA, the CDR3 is TGTGCCAGCAGCCAGCCTGGGACTAGCGGGAGGGAGACCCAGTACTTC.